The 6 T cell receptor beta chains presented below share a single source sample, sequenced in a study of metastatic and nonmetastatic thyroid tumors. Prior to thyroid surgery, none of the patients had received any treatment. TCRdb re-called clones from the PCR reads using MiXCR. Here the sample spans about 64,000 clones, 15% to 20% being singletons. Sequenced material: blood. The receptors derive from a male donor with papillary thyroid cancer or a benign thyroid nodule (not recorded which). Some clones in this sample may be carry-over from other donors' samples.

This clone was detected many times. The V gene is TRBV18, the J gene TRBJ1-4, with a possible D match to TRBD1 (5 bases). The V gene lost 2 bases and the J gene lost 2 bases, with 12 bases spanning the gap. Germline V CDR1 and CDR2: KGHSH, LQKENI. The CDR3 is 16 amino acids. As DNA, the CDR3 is TGTGCCAGCTCACCAGCAGGGAGGCCGACTAATGAAAAACTGTTTTTT. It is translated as CASSPAGRPTNEKLFF.

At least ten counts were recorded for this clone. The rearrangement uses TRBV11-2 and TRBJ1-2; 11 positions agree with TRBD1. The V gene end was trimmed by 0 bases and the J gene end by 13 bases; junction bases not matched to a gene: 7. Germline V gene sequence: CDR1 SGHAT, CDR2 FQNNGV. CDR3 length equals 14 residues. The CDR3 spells CASSLDPGQGVSTF. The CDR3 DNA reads TGTGCCAGCAGCTTAGACCCGGGACAGGGGGTCTCCACCTTC. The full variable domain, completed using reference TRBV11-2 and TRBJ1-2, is EAGVAQSPRYKIIEKRQSVAFWCNPISGHATLYWYQQILGQGPKLLIQFQNNGVVDDSQLPKDRFSAERLKGVDSTLKIQPAKLEDSAVYLCASSLDPGQGVSTFGSGTRLTVV.

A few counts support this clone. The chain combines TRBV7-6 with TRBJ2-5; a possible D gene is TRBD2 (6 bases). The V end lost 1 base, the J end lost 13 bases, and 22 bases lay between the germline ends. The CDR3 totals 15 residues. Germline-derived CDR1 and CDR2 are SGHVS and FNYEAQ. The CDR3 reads CASSLEYSAVGRRYF. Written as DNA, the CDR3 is TGTGCCAGCAGCTTAGAGTACTCAGCGGTTGGGAGGAGGTACTTC.

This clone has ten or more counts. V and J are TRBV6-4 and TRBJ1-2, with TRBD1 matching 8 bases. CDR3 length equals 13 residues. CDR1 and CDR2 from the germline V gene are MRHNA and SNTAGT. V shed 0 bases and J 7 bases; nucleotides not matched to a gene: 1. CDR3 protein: CASSDSGQGGYTF. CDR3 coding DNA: TGTGCCAGCAGTGACTCCGGACAGGGTGGCTACACCTTC.

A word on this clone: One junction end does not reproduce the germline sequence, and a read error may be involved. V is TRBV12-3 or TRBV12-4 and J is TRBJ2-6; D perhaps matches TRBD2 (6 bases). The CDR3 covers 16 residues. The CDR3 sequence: CASSLGGVSGANVMTF. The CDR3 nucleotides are TGTGCCAGCAGCTTAGGAGGGGTCTCTGGGGCCAACGTCATGACTTTC.

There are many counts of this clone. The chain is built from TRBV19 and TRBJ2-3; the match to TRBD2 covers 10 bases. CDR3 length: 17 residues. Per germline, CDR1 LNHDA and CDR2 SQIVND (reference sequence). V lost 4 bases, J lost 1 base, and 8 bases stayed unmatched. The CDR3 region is CASSTLSGRAGTDTQYF. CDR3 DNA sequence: TGTGCCAGTAGTACCCTAAGCGGGAGGGCGGGCACAGATACGCAGTATTTT.